The 29 T cell receptor beta chains presented below share a single source sample, sequenced in a study of CD8 T cells in ankylosing spondylitis. No antigens are known for them. TCRdb fed the 5' RACE reads into MiXCR, producing one record per CDR3 protein. The data contain about 840,000 distinct CDR3 sequences, roughly 12% of them singletons. Broader study findings: Characteristic of ankylosing spondylitis blood, it appeared, was a TCR beta motif comprising eight highly homologous variants.

The sequenced sample consisted of blood, either unsorted or a sorted T cell fraction (not recorded which). These receptors came from a male donor with ankylosing spondylitis.

The rearrangement links TRBV10-1 to TRBJ2-5, with D maybe TRBD1 (5 bases). The CDR3 is 15 residues long. The V and J ends lost 4 bases and 9 bases respectively, with 21 bases between them. The germline V gene encodes CDR1 WNHNN and CDR2 SYGVQD (reference sequence). The chain's CDR3 is CASSGEPSTVVAQYF. In DNA form, the CDR3 reads TGCGCCAGCAGTGGGGAACCCTCGACAGTAGTGGCCCAGTACTTC.

This clonotype was observed a handful of times. The gene calls are TRBV6-2 or TRBV6-3 and TRBJ2-4; TRBD1 matches at 8 bases. CDR1 is MNHEY and CDR2 is SVGEGT in the germline V gene. Unmatched junction bases numbered 5, after V lost 6 bases and J lost 4 bases. This CDR3 comprises 14 residues. Here the CDR3 DNA reads TGTGCCAGCAGAACGGACAGGGCAAAAAACATTCAGTACTTC. Translation: CASRTDRAKNIQYF.

This clonotype was seen once. A much more abundant neighbour one base away suggests this may be a read error. The rearrangement uses TRBV20-1 and TRBJ2-7; a possible D gene is TRBD1 (5 bases). Deletions cut 5 bases from V and 6 bases from J, with 17 bases between. Per the germline V gene, CDR1 is DFQATT and CDR2 is SNEGSKA (reference sequence). There are 13 residues in the CDR3. CDR3 in amino acids: CSARRTDTCEQYF. The CDR3 DNA sequence: TGCAGTGCTCGCCGCACGGACACCTGCGAGCAGTACTTC.

This rearrangement joins TRBV24-1 to TRBJ1-4, with D possibly matching TRBD1 (5 bases). Germline V gene data show CDR1 as KGHDR and CDR2 as SFDVKD. Trimming pared 3 bases from V and 7 bases from J, leaving 11 bases between. This CDR3 spans 14 amino acids. CDR3 in amino acids: CATSDGGEREKLFF. The CDR3 DNA follows: TGTGCCACCAGTGATGGAGGGGAGCGTGAAAAACTGTTTTTT.

This clonotype was counted many times. V and J are TRBV12-3 or TRBV12-4 and TRBJ2-7, with TRBD1 identical over 7 bases. The CDR3 runs to 14 residues. V was pared by 7 bases and J by 3 bases, with 9 bases of the junction left unmatched. DNA for the CDR3: TGTGCCAGCACCATAGGACAGGCGGGCTACGAGCAGTACTTC. The encoded protein is CASTIGQAGYEQYF.

The sample holds a few counts of this clonotype. The rearrangement links TRBV27 to TRBJ2-5; 11 nucleotides match TRBD1. This CDR3 region has 16 residues. V lost 8 bases, J lost 3 bases, and 11 bases stayed unmatched. Germline V gene lookup returns CDR1 MNHEY and CDR2 SMNVEV (reference sequence). The CDR3 DNA sequence: TGTGCCAGCGGCTTGAGTCCGGGACAGGGGGAAGAGACCCAGTACTTC. This gives the protein CASGLSPGQGEETQYF.

This clonotype was observed at least ten times. The chain combines TRBV5-1 with TRBJ1-2; D unclear. Germline CDR1 and CDR2: SGHRS and YFSETQ. The CDR3 totals 12 residues. V was pared by 4 bases and J by 8 bases, with 12 bases between. The CDR3 is CASSRQIGGYTF. The CDR3 nucleotides read TGCGCCAGCAGCCGTCAGATCGGAGGCTACACCTTC.

This clonotype was detected ten times or more. The chain employs TRBV20-1 and TRBJ2-7, with 11 nucleotides matching TRBD2. CDR1 is DFQATT, CDR2 SNEGSKA, per germline (reference sequence). V trimming: 5 bases; J trimming: 4 bases; junction bases outside the gene matches: 10. The CDR3 contains 15 residues. The CDR3 region has the DNA TGCAGTGCTTTAAAGCTAGCGGGAGGAGTTTACGAGCAGTACTTC. It codes for CSALKLAGGVYEQYF.

The gene calls are TRBV20-1 and TRBJ2-5; the D gene is possibly TRBD1 (6 bases). Trimming removed 1 base from V and 7 bases from J, with 19 bases in between. This CDR3 spans 15 amino acids. The V gene's germline CDR1 is DFQATT and CDR2 SNEGSKA (reference sequence). The CDR3 coding sequence is TGCAGTGCTAGAGTGGTGGGGGCGAATGTAGGGACCCAGTACTTC. It translates to CSARVVGANVGTQYF.

The chain links TRBV5-1 to TRBJ1-1, with a weak D call TRBD1 (6 bases). V was shortened by 4 bases and J by 4 bases, with 17 bases between the two germline ends. Germline loops: CDR1 SGHRS, CDR2 YFSETQ. The CDR3 is 15 amino acids. CDR3 sequence (DNA): TGCGCCAGCAGCGGGACACCGGCCGTTGGCACTGAAGCTTTCTTT. It specifies CASSGTPAVGTEAFF.

The V and J genes are TRBV20-1 and TRBJ2-1; 8 positions agree with TRBD1. This CDR3 contains 14 residues. Germline V CDR1 and CDR2: DFQATT, SNEGSKA (reference sequence). Trimming at V came to 4 bases and at J to 5 bases, leaving 7 bases not matched to a gene. CDR3 sequence (DNA): TGCAGTGCTACCGGGACAGGAGTTCACAATGAGCAGTTCTTC. Amino acids: CSATGTGVHNEQFF.

This clonotype was seen only a few times. The chain links TRBV5-1 to TRBJ2-5, with a tentative D call TRBD2 (6 bases). Trimming removed 4 bases at V and 5 bases at J, with 12 bases between. CDR3 length: 13 residues. The germline CDR1 and CDR2 sequences are SGHRS and YFSETQ. CDR3 coding DNA: TGCGCCAGCAGCACGGAGGGTTTCGAGACCCAGTACTTC. It translates to CASSTEGFETQYF.

This clonotype was seen a few times. This chain links TRBV30 with TRBJ1-1; 7 nucleotides line up with TRBD1. This CDR3 is built from 13 residues. J gave up 4 bases and V 4 bases, and 6 bases lay outside the gene matches. Germline V gives CDR1 GTSNPN, CDR2 SVGIG (reference sequence). CDR3 nucleotide sequence: TGTGCCTGGACGCGGGGACAGATCACTGAAGCTTTCTTT. It translates to CAWTRGQITEAFF.

This clonotype showed up just a few times. The V call is TRBV12-3 or TRBV12-4, the J call TRBJ1-2, with 9 bases fitting TRBD1. The V segment lost 7 bases and the J segment 6 bases; nucleotides outside the gene matches: 15. There are 16 residues in the CDR3. CDR3 in DNA: TGTGCCAGCACCCACCGGGACAGGGAACTCTGGGATGGCTACACCTTC. Residues: CASTHRDRELWDGYTF.

The rearrangement joins TRBV29-1 to TRBJ2-3, with 12 bases identical to TRBD2. Germline lookup yields CDR1 SQVTM and CDR2 ANQGSEA. The CDR3 length is 18 residues. J lost 5 bases, V lost 4 bases, and 16 bases had no gene match. The chain's CDR3 is CSVGPNTLAGGGGDTQYF. The DNA of the CDR3 is TGCAGCGTTGGACCAAACACACTAGCGGGAGGAGGGGGAGATACGCAGTATTTT.

In the case of this clonotype: At one end the junction does not follow the germline gene, possibly because of a read error. The rearrangement joins TRBV7-2 to TRBJ1-1, with D possibly TRBD1 on 5 matching bases. The CDR3 is 12 amino acids. Germline V gene lookup returns CDR1 SGHTA and CDR2 FQGNSA. CDR3 sequence (DNA): TGTGCCAGCAGCATAGCGGGGGGTGAAGCTTTCTTT. Its protein is CASSIAGGEAFF.

In regard to this clonotype: At one boundary the junction diverges from the germline segment, which might be a read error. This chain links TRBV4-1 with TRBJ2-4; possible D gene TRBD1, 6 bases. The CDR3 runs 14 residues. Germline CDR1 and CDR2: MGHRA and YSYEKL. The CDR3 region has the DNA TGTGCCAGGGGCCCTGGGCGCCTTAGGAACATTCAGTACTTC. This codes for CARGPGRLRNIQYF.

This chain links TRBV20-1 with TRBJ2-1; TRBD2 matches at 10 bases. V shed 7 bases and J 6 bases; nucleotides not matched to a gene: 6. The CDR3 runs 13 residues. Germline V gene lookup returns CDR1 DFQATT and CDR2 SNEGSKA (reference sequence). This CDR3 reads CSVPAGGRNEQFF. The CDR3 DNA is TGCAGTGTTCCAGCGGGGGGGCGCAATGAGCAGTTCTTC.

For this clonotype: The limits of the CDR3 on the DNA are not certain, so only TCRdb's listed CDR3 is given. V usage is TRBV29-1 and J usage is TRBJ2-7. Germline V lookup: CDR1 SQVTM, CDR2 ANQGSEA. Both ends counted, the CDR3 spans 15 residues. The CDR3 loop is CSVFWRKQGTYEQYF.

This chain links TRBV7-2 with TRBJ2-7, with 10 bases that match TRBD1. Germline-derived CDR1 and CDR2 are SGHTA and FQGNSA. This CDR3 is 15 amino acids long. The J segment lost 3 bases and the V segment lost 5 bases, leaving 7 bases of the junction unmatched. CDR3 in amino acids: CASSTPDRGNYEQYF. The CDR3 nucleotides read TGTGCCAGCAGCACCCCGGACAGGGGGAACTACGAGCAGTACTTC.

This clonotype was counted only a few times. This sequence joins TRBV4-3 and TRBJ1-1; D gene ambiguous. Germline CDR1 reads LGHNA; CDR2 reads YSLEER. Trimming took 1 base from V and 3 from J, leaving 9 bases between them. This CDR3 has 14 residues. The CDR3 reads CASSQGTSYTEAFF. The CDR3 DNA is TGCGCCAGCAGCCAAGGAACTTCCTACACTGAAGCTTTCTTT.

This clonotype appeared many times. CDR3 DNA: TGTGCCAGCAGCCCCGGCGGAAACACCATATATTTT. The encoded protein is CASSPGGNTIYF. The chain couples TRBV7-2 to TRBJ1-3; D is undetermined. The V gene's germline CDR1 is SGHTA and CDR2 FQGNSA. The CDR3 sequence is 12 residues long. V was cut by 5 bases and J by 4 bases, with 6 bases left in between.

There are a few counts of this clonotype. The rearrangement uses TRBV4-3 and TRBJ1-2; no definite D call. The ends were cut back, 0 bases at V and 3 bases at J, with 8 bases in the middle. The CDR3 is 14 amino acids. The germline CDR1 and CDR2 sequences are LGHNA and YSLEER. This CDR3 reads CASSQDFADYGYTF. Here the CDR3 DNA reads TGCGCCAGCAGCCAAGATTTCGCGGACTATGGCTACACCTTC.

In its sample, this clonotype was seen a few times. V usage is TRBV7-8 and J usage is TRBJ1-6; D remains ambiguous. The ends were cut back, 3 bases at V and 0 bases at J, with 12 bases in the middle. The germline gives CDR1 SGHVS, CDR2 FQNEAQ. This CDR3 contains 17 residues. CDR3 sequence: CASSFYQDLSYNSPLHF. Here the CDR3 DNA reads TGTGCCAGCAGCTTTTATCAGGATCTCTCCTATAATTCACCCCTCCACTTT.

This clonotype has only a few counts. J is TRBJ1-2 and V is TRBV7-9; 8 bases are shared with TRBD1. J was trimmed by 2 bases and V by 3 bases; bases with no gene match: 5. The CDR3 sequence is 15 residues long. The germline gives CDR1 SEHNR, CDR2 FQNEAQ (reference sequence). In DNA, the CDR3 is TGTGCCAGCAGCTTTGGACAGGGCTCCAACTATGGCTACACCTTC. It yields the protein CASSFGQGSNYGYTF.

In its sample, this clonotype was seen a few times. The chain couples TRBV28 to TRBJ2-1; weak D call: TRBD1 (6 bases). Trimming cost V 5 bases and J 10 bases, with 15 bases left between them. There are 13 residues in the CDR3. Germline-derived CDR1 and CDR2 are MDHEN and SYDVKM. CDR3 sequence (DNA): TGTGCCAGCAGTCCCCCCGGGACACCAGAGCAGTTCTTC. It yields the protein CASSPPGTPEQFF.

The V call is TRBV2, the J call TRBJ1-2, with TRBD1 as a possible D gene (6 bases). V was shortened by 8 bases and J by 3 bases, with 10 bases between the two germline ends. The germline gives CDR1 SNHLY, CDR2 FYNNEI. This CDR3 is 12 amino acids long. In DNA form, the CDR3 reads TGTGCCAGCCGGGGACAAGACTATGGCTACACCTTC. Its protein is CASRGQDYGYTF.

In this sample, this clonotype turned up many times. The gene calls are TRBV29-1 and TRBJ1-1; 8 positions agree with TRBD1. CDR1 is SQVTM, CDR2 ANQGSEA, per germline. The CDR3 runs to 12 residues. J gave up 7 bases and V 7 bases, and 8 bases lay outside the gene matches. The CDR3 region is CSEATGAGEAFF. In DNA, the CDR3 is TGCAGCGAGGCGACAGGGGCGGGTGAAGCTTTCTTT.

Notes on this clonotype: Lacking the conserved final phenylalanine or tryptophan, this CDR3 likely reflects a read error. This chain links TRBV25-1 with TRBJ1-2; no firm D call. This CDR3 region has 11 residues. From germline, CDR1 is MGHDK and CDR2 SYGVNS. Trimming took off 5 bases at V and 6 bases at J, with 7 bases between the two ends. CDR3 residues: CASSRGHGYTY. CDR3 nucleotides: TGTGCCAGCAGTCGAGGGCATGGCTACACCTAC.